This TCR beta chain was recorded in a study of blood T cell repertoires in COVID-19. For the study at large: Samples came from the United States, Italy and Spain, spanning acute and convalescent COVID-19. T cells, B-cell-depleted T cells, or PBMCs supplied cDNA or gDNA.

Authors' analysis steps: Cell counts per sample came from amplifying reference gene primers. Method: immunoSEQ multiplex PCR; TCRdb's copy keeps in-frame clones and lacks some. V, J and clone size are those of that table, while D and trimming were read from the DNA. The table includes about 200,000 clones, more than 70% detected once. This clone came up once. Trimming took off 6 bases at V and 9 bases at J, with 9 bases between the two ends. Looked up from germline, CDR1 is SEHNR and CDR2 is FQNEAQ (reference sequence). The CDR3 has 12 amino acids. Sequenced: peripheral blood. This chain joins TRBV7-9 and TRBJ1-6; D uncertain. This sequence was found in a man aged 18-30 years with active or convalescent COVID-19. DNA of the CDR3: TGTGCCAGCAGGGGCGAACCTTCACCCCTCCACTTT. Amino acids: CASRGEPSPLHF.